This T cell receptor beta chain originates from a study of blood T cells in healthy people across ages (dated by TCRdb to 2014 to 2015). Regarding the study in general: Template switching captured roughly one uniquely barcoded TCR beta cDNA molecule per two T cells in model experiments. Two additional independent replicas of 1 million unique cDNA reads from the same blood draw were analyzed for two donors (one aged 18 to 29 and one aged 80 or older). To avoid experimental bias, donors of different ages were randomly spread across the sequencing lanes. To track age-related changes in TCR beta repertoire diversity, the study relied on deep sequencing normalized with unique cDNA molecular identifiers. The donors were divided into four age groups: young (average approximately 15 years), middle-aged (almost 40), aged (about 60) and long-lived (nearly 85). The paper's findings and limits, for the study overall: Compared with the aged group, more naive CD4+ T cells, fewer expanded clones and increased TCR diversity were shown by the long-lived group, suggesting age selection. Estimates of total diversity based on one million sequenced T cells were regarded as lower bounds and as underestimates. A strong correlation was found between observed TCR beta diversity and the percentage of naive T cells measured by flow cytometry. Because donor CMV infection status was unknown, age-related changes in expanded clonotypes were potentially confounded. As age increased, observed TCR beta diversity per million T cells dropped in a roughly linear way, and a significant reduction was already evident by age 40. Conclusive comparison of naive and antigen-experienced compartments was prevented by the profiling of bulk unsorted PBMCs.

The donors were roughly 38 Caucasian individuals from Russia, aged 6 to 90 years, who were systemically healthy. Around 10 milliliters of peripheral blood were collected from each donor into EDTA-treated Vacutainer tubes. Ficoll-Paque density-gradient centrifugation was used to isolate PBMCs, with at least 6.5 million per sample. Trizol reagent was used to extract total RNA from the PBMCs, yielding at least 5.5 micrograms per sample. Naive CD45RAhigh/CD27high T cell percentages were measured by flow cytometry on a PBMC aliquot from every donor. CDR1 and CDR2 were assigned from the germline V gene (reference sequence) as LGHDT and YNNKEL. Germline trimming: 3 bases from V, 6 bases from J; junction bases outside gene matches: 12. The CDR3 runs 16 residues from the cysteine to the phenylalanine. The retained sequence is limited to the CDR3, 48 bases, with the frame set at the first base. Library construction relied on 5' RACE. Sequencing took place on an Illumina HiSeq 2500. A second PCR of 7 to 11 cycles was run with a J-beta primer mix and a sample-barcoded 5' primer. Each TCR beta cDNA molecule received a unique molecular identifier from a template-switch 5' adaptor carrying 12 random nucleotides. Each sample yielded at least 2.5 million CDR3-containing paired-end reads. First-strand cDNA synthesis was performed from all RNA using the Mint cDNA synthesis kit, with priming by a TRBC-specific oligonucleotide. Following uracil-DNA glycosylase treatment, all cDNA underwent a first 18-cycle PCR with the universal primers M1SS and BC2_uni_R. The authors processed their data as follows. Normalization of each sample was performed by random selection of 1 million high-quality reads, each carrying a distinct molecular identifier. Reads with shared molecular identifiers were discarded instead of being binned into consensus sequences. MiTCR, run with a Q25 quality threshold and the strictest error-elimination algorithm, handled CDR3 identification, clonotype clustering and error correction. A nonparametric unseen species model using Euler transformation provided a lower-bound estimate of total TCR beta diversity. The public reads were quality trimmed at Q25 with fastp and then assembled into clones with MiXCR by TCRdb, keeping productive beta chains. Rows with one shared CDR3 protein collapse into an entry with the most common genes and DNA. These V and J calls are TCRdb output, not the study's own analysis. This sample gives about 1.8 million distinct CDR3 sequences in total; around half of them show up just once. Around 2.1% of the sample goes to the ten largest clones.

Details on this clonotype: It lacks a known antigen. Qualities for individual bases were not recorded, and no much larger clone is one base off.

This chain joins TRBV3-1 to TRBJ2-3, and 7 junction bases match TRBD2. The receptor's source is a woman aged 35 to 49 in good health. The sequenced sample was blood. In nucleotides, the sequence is TGTGCCAGCAGCCATGTGAAGACTAGCCTAAGGGATACGCAGTATTTT. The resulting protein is CASSHVKTSLRDTQYF.